This section outlines one T cell receptor (beta chain) sequence together with its context. The antigen remains undetermined. These data belong to a study of cytomegalovirus exposure and HLA in healthy donors. Whole-study results and caveats: Cytomegalovirus-associated TCR beta chains were listed, numbering approximately 150. Later analysis suggested links between common viral pathogens and several top significant clusters. Later analysis associated a missense DCLRE1C variant with TCR beta V- and J-gene trimming.

Researchers ran the PCR with 60 Vbeta and 13 Jbeta primers. Clones were sequenced by immunoSEQ multiplex PCR, and TCRdb holds only the in-frame ones, with some missing. The sample consists of tens of thousands of clones, around 78% of them appearing once. The TCR originated in a woman aged 40 to 50 in good health and CMV-seropositive. Sample: PBMCs.

The CDR3 DNA reads TGCAGCGCCACAAATCAACAGTATGGCTACACCTTC. This sequence encodes CSATNQQYGYTF. This chain connects TRBV29-1 to TRBJ1-2; D unresolved. V was clipped by 7 bases and J by 5 bases, with 14 bases between them. The CDR3 length is 12 residues. Germline values: CDR1 SQVTM, CDR2 ANQGSEA.